The 24 T cell receptor beta chains below all came from one sample that was sequenced in a study of cytomegalovirus exposure and HLA in healthy donors. PCR involved 60 Vbeta and 13 Jbeta primers. TCRdb's copy holds only in-frame clones and misses some; the assay was immunoSEQ multiplex PCR. The table shows approximately 170,000 clones, with roughly 71% occurring only once. Material: PBMCs. These receptors all stem from a girl aged 10-17 years in good health and CMV-seronegative.

The chain links TRBV2 to TRBJ1-1; tentatively, D is TRBD1 (6 bases). Germline V lookup: CDR1 SNHLY, CDR2 FYNNEI. V lost 1 base and J 5 bases, leaving 11 bases between the germline ends. This CDR3 spans 14 amino acids. CDR3: CASSEEGGGTEAFF. The CDR3 DNA follows: TGTGCCAGCAGTGAAGAGGGGGGAGGGACTGAAGCTTTCTTT.

This clone has only a few counts. The rearrangement links TRBV29-1 to TRBJ1-1; no clear D gene. Deletions cut 0 bases from V and 5 bases from J, with 10 bases between. CDR3 length: 13 residues. Per the germline V gene, CDR1 is SQVTM and CDR2 is ANQGSEA. This CDR3 reads CSVEDSGETEAFF. The CDR3 bases are TGCAGCGTTGAAGATTCGGGAGAGACTGAAGCTTTCTTT.

The chain uses TRBV6-5 and TRBJ2-1, with D perhaps TRBD2 (6 bases). V was shortened by 2 bases and J by 7 bases, with 18 bases between the two germline ends. CDR3 length equals 16 residues. Looked up from germline, CDR1 is MNHEY and CDR2 is SVGAGI. CDR3 DNA: TGTGCCAGCAGTTACGCCGGACTCCGACGGGGGAATGAGCAGTTCTTC. Protein: CASSYAGLRRGNEQFF.

This clone was picked up a small number of times. This sequence joins TRBV30 and TRBJ2-6; tentative D call: TRBD1 (6 bases). The CDR3 covers 14 residues. Trimming removed 7 bases at V and 0 bases at J, with 10 bases between. Germline V lookup: CDR1 GTSNPN, CDR2 SVGIG (reference sequence). CDR3 sequence: CAFQGTSGANVLTF. As DNA, the CDR3 is TGTGCCTTCCAGGGGACCTCTGGGGCCAACGTCCTGACTTTC.

This chain joins TRBV11-2 and TRBJ1-1; the match to TRBD1 covers 9 bases. There are 15 residues in the CDR3. V shed 5 bases and J 6 bases; nucleotides not matched to a gene: 10. Per germline, CDR1 SGHAT and CDR2 FQNNGV. The DNA for the CDR3 is TGTGCCAGCAGCCGCCGGGACAGGGACCCCCCTGAAGCTTTCTTT. This encodes CASSRRDRDPPEAFF.

The chain combines TRBV9 with TRBJ1-5; 7 bases fit TRBD1. CDR1 and CDR2 (germline): SGDLS, YYNGEE. Trimming at V came to 4 bases and at J to 5 bases, leaving 6 bases not matched to a gene. The CDR3 length is 14 residues. The CDR3 coding sequence is TGTGCCAGCAGCCTGGGACAGACGGATCAGCCCCAGCATTTT. Protein sequence: CASSLGQTDQPQHF.

The genes are TRBV18 and TRBJ1-1; 9 nucleotides line up with TRBD1. The CDR3 spans 14 residues. From germline, CDR1 is KGHSH and CDR2 LQKENI. J was trimmed by 12 bases and V by 3 bases; bases with no gene match: 11. The CDR3 DNA reads as TGTGCCAGCTCACCTGGAACAGGGGGCCGAGGGACTTTCTTT. Its translation is CASSPGTGGRGTFF. The complete variable domain, with remaining parts taken from reference TRBV18 and TRBJ1-1, reads NAGVMQNPRHLVRRRGQEARLRCSPMKGHSHVYWYRQLPEEGLKFMVYLQKENIIDESGMPKERFSAEFPKEGPSILRIQQVVRGDSAAYFCASSPGTGGRGTFFGQGTRLTVV.

The rearrangement joins TRBV7-9 to TRBJ2-3; 13 bases match TRBD2. J was trimmed by 4 bases and V by 5 bases; bases with no gene match: 12. The germline gives CDR1 SEHNR, CDR2 FQNEAQ (reference sequence). The CDR3 length is 18 residues. CDR3: CASSPQTTSGGAPDTQYF. CDR3 coding DNA: TGTGCCAGCAGCCCCCAGACTACTAGCGGGGGGGCCCCAGATACGCAGTATTTT.

The chain recombines TRBV6-1 with TRBJ2-3, with D possibly matching TRBD2 (6 bases). The V end lost 7 bases, the J end lost 5 bases, and 16 bases lay between the germline ends. The CDR3 is made up of 14 amino acids. CDR1 is MNHNS, CDR2 SASEGT, per germline. CDR3 coding DNA: TGTGCCAGCAATTGGGAGGCCCAGAGAGATACGCAGTATTTT. It is translated as CASNWEAQRDTQYF.

The chain combines TRBV29-1 with TRBJ1-1; 7 positions match TRBD1. Germline CDR1 is SQVTM and CDR2 is ANQGSEA. The CDR3 consists of 12 residues. V shed 2 bases and J 5 bases; nucleotides not matched to a gene: 2. In nucleotides, the CDR3 is TGCAGCGTTGAAAGGGGGCGAACTGAAGCTTTCTTT. This codes for CSVERGRTEAFF. Filled out from reference TRBV29-1 and TRBJ1-1, the complete variable domain reads SAVISQKPSRDICQRGTSLTIQCQVDSQVTMMFWYRQQPGQSLTLIATANQGSEATYESGFVIDKFPISRPNLTFSTLTVSNMSPEDSSIYLCSVERGRTEAFFGQGTRLTVV.

CDR3 sequence: CASSVGGSQRADTQYF. CDR3 in DNA: TGTGCCAGCAGCGTAGGGGGCTCCCAAAGGGCAGATACGCAGTATTTT. The chain carries TRBV9 and TRBJ2-3, with a possible D match to TRBD1 (5 bases). The CDR3 loop spans 16 amino acids. Trimming shortened V by 0 bases and J by 4 bases, and 15 bases separated the two germline ends. Per the germline V gene, CDR1 is SGDLS and CDR2 is YYNGEE.

The rearrangement joins TRBV29-1 to TRBJ1-2; 7 bases map to TRBD1. V lost 7 bases and J lost 3; bases outside the gene matches: 8. Germline loops: CDR1 SQVTM, CDR2 ANQGSEA. This CDR3 region has 13 residues. The CDR3 loop reads CSAGDRWDYGYTF. Here the CDR3 DNA reads TGCAGCGCTGGGGACAGATGGGACTATGGCTACACCTTC.

The CDR3 loop is CASSERFDGVSEAFF. DNA of the CDR3: TGTGCCAGCAGTGAAAGATTCGACGGAGTTAGTGAAGCTTTCTTT. The genes are TRBV6-1 and TRBJ1-1; no reliable D call. Germline V CDR1 and CDR2: MNHNS, SASEGT. The germline V and J ends were trimmed by 2 bases and 7 bases, with 17 bases remaining between them. This CDR3 comprises 15 residues.

The table lists this clone with a few counts. The chain joins TRBV29-1 to TRBJ2-2, with 7 positions matching TRBD2. CDR3 length: 14 amino acids. V dropped 4 bases and J dropped 4; count of bases not matched to a gene: 6. Per the germline V gene, CDR1 is SQVTM and CDR2 is ANQGSEA. The DNA for the CDR3 is TGCAGCGTTGTGGGGGGGGACGGCACCGGGGAGCTGTTTTTT. Translating gives CSVVGGDGTGELFF.

V gene TRBV1 combines with J gene TRBJ2-1; the table's D call of TRBD2 was not tested on the DNA. TRBV1 is tagged as a pseudogene. The CDR3 extends over 14 amino acids. The CDR3 here is CTSSQLAGGREQFF. The CDR3 bases are TGCACCAGCAGCCAACTAGCGGGGGGGCGTGAGCAGTTCTTC.

The chain links TRBV27 to TRBJ1-1; 7 bases are shared with TRBD1. This CDR3 contains 14 residues. The V segment lost 4 bases and the J segment 2 bases; nucleotides outside the gene matches: 4. Germline CDR1 is MNHEY and CDR2 is SMNVEV (reference sequence). CDR3 region: CASSYGTANTEAFF. CDR3 sequence (DNA): TGTGCCAGCAGTTATGGGACAGCTAACACTGAAGCTTTCTTT.

This sequence joins TRBV11-3 and TRBJ2-3, with D possibly being TRBD1 (5 bases). Germline V gene sequence: CDR1 SGHNT, CDR2 YENEEA. There are 14 residues in the CDR3. Trimming left V 4 bases short and J 3 bases short, with 11 bases between. CDR3 sequence: CASSSHAGTDTQYF. The CDR3 DNA sequence: TGTGCCAGCAGCTCTCACGCAGGGACAGATACGCAGTATTTT.

The J gene is TRBJ2-7, the V gene TRBV5-4; D is possibly TRBD1 (6 bases). Germline V gene data show CDR1 as SGHNT and CDR2 as YYREEE (reference sequence). V lost 2 bases and J lost 4, with 10 bases in between. The CDR3 contains 13 residues. CDR3: CASSLQGAYEQYF. Here the CDR3 DNA reads TGTGCCAGCAGCTTACAGGGCGCTTACGAGCAGTACTTC. The full variable domain, completed using reference TRBV5-4 and TRBJ2-7, is ETGVTQSPTHLIKTRGQQVTLRCSSQSGHNTVSWYQQALGQGPQFIFQYYREEENGRGNFPPRFSGLQFPNYSSELNVNALELDDSALYLCASSLQGAYEQYFGPGTRLTVT.

This chain joins TRBV6-1 and TRBJ1-2; D gene ambiguous. The CDR3 consists of 12 residues. CDR1 and CDR2 from the germline V gene are MNHNS and SASEGT. Trimming removed 2 bases at V and 4 bases at J, with 5 bases between. The DNA for the CDR3 is TGTGCCAGCAGTGAAAGCGCCTATGGCTACACCTTC. Encoded protein: CASSESAYGYTF.

This sequence joins TRBV29-1 and TRBJ1-1; a weak D match, TRBD1 (6 bases). The CDR3 covers 13 residues. Trimming took 2 bases from V and 2 from J, leaving 9 bases between them. CDR1 is SQVTM, CDR2 ANQGSEA, per germline. CDR3 sequence: CSVERDINTEAFF. CDR3 nucleotides: TGCAGCGTTGAACGGGACATCAACACTGAAGCTTTCTTT.

This clone came up a few times. The chain employs TRBV10-3 and TRBJ2-5; no definite D call. V was pared by 2 bases and J by 5 bases, with 3 bases between. This CDR3 region has 11 residues. Germline V gene data show CDR1 as ENHRY and CDR2 as SYGVKD. Here the CDR3 DNA reads TGTGCCATCAGTGAGCAGGAGACCCAGTACTTC. Its translation: CAISEQETQYF.

The chain is built from TRBV10-2 and TRBJ1-6; 9 nucleotides match TRBD1. J was trimmed by 10 bases and V by 3 bases; bases with no gene match: 4. CDR1 is WSHSY and CDR2 is SAAADI in the germline V gene. The CDR3 has 14 amino acids. Here the CDR3 DNA reads TGCGCCAGCAGTGACTGGGACAGGGTATCACCCCTCCACTTT. Amino acid sequence: CASSDWDRVSPLHF.

This chain uses TRBV19 with TRBJ2-1; D gene ambiguous. This CDR3 has 12 amino acids. Germline V gene data show CDR1 as LNHDA and CDR2 as SQIVND (reference sequence). Trimming left V 2 bases short and J 7 bases short, with 6 bases between. The CDR3 DNA follows: TGTGCCAGTAGTATATGGAGTAATGAGCAGTTCTTC. This gives the protein CASSIWSNEQFF.

The rearrangement links TRBV6-1 to TRBJ2-2; D is ambiguous. The CDR3 length is 13 residues. Trimming removed 6 bases from V and 5 bases from J, with 10 bases in between. CDR1 and CDR2 (germline): MNHNS, SASEGT. CDR3 DNA sequence: TGTGCCAGCAGCCCACCACTTACCGGGGAGCTGTTTTTT. Residues: CASSPPLTGELFF.